This passage covers 26 T cell receptor beta chains from one sample sequenced in a study of blood T cells in healthy people across ages (dated by TCRdb to between 2015 and 2016). Library preparation was by 5' RACE. The data were produced on an Illumina HiSeq 2500. The second PCR ran for roughly 7 to 11 cycles and used a J-beta primer mix along with a sample-barcoded 5' primer. In TCRdb, the public reads were trimmed at Q25 with fastp and aligned with MiXCR, with productive beta chains retained. Each CDR3 protein gets just one entry, which takes the most common genes and DNA from the rows behind it. Present in this sample are some 1.6 million distinct CDR3 sequences, about 31% of which were seen just once. About 11% of the sample goes to the ten largest clones. Sample: blood. The receptors derive from a woman in her twenties or thirties in good health.

On this clonotype itself: This may be a read error: a much more frequent sequence differs by one nucleotide. The chain carries TRBV29-1 and TRBJ2-7; a weak D match, TRBD1 (6 bases). CDR1 and CDR2 (germline): SQVTM, ANQGSEA. The CDR3 has 14 residues. The chain's CDR3 is CGTIRGKGSYEQYF. The CDR3 coding sequence is TGCGGCACCATCAGGGGCAAAGGCTCCTACGAGCAGTACTTC.

This rearrangement joins TRBV12-3 or TRBV12-4 to TRBJ2-7; D might be TRBD2 (7 bases). The V gene lost 6 bases and the J gene lost 5 bases, with 17 bases spanning the gap. This CDR3 comprises 14 residues. The CDR3 spells CASRGKGGLDEQYF. CDR3 bases: TGTGCCAGCAGGGGGAAGGGGGGGCTGGACGAGCAGTACTTC.

This clonotype came up a few times. V is TRBV14 and J is TRBJ1-2; possible D gene TRBD1, 5 bases. Deletions cut 4 bases from V and 5 bases from J, with 17 bases between. CDR1 is SGHDN, CDR2 FVKESK, per germline. The length of the CDR3 is 15 residues. The CDR3 coding sequence is TGTGCCAGCAGCCGGACCCTGGGACGGCCTTATGGCTACACCTTC. Its protein is CASSRTLGRPYGYTF.

The chain couples TRBV30 to TRBJ2-1; 7 bases map to TRBD2. The V and J ends lost 1 base and 10 bases, in that order; junction bases with no gene match: 10. The germline V gene has CDR1 GTSNPN and CDR2 SVGIG (reference sequence). The CDR3 consists of 14 residues. CDR3 sequence reads: CAWSDASGRWEQFF. The CDR3 nucleotides are TGTGCCTGGAGTGATGCTAGCGGAAGGTGGGAGCAGTTCTTC.

The V gene is TRBV30, the J gene TRBJ1-1; weak D call: TRBD1 (5 bases). V was trimmed by 4 bases and J by 1 base, leaving 13 bases between them. The CDR3 runs to 14 residues. The germline V gene has CDR1 GTSNPN and CDR2 SVGIG (reference sequence). CDR3 in DNA: TGTGCCTGGACTCCCAGGGCAGCGAACACTGAAGCTTTCTTT. Protein sequence: CAWTPRAANTEAFF.

This sequence joins TRBV6-1 and TRBJ1-2, with 8 bases identical to TRBD1. The CDR3 loop spans 14 amino acids. V lost 11 bases to trimming and J lost 3 bases; unmatched junction nucleotides: 11. Germline CDR1 and CDR2: MNHNS and SASEGT. Here the CDR3 DNA reads TGTGCCGGCATTCCAGGGGGCAACTACTATGGCTACACCTTC. Its translation: CAGIPGGNYYGYTF.

V is TRBV20-1 and J is TRBJ1-1; the match to TRBD1 covers 9 bases. Trimming removed 5 bases from V and 4 bases from J; junction bases left unmatched: 17. CDR1 is DFQATT and CDR2 is SNEGSKA in the germline V gene (reference sequence). There are 17 residues in the CDR3. DNA of the CDR3: TGCAGTGCTCACCTAAGACAGGGGGGGACTATGGGCACTGAAGCTTTCTTT. It is translated as CSAHLRQGGTMGTEAFF.

V is TRBV27 and J is TRBJ2-4; no clear D. The CDR3 covers 14 residues. Germline V gene data show CDR1 as MNHEY and CDR2 as SMNVEV (reference sequence). V was pared by 3 bases and J by 5 bases, with 11 bases between. Written as DNA, the CDR3 is TGTGCCAGCAGTTTCCCCTACAAGGAAAACATTCAGTACTTC. Translating gives CASSFPYKENIQYF.

This chain connects TRBV18 to TRBJ2-6; D remains ambiguous. The CDR3 length is 15 residues. Trimming stripped 3 bases from V and 0 bases from J, with 6 bases between. CDR1 KGHSH and CDR2 LQKENI come from the germline V gene. CDR3 residues: CASSPPNSGANVLTF. The DNA for the CDR3 is TGTGCCAGCTCACCCCCAAACTCTGGGGCCAACGTCCTGACTTTC. Filled out from reference TRBV18 and TRBJ2-6, the complete variable domain reads NAGVMQNPRHLVRRRGQEARLRCSPMKGHSHVYWYRQLPEEGLKFMVYLQKENIIDESGMPKERFSAEFPKEGPSILRIQQVVRGDSAAYFCASSPPNSGANVLTFGAGSRLTVL.

CDR3 DNA sequence: TGCAGCGTTGCCCGGGGTCTTAACTATGGCTACACCTTC. Translation: CSVARGLNYGYTF. This rearrangement joins TRBV29-1 to TRBJ1-2, with D hard to call. Trimming removed 4 bases from V and 1 base from J, with 10 bases in between. CDR3 length: 13 amino acids. Germline V gives CDR1 SQVTM, CDR2 ANQGSEA.

This chain joins TRBV5-5 and TRBJ2-5; TRBD2 matches at 8 bases. Germline V gives CDR1 SGHKS, CDR2 YYEKEE (reference sequence). The CDR3 is 16 residues long. J was trimmed by 4 bases and V by 0 bases; bases with no gene match: 8. The CDR3 DNA follows: TGTGCCAGCAGCTTGGCCGGGAGGGCCGTGGTAGAGACCCAGTACTTC. Its protein is CASSLAGRAVVETQYF.

This clonotype was observed a few times. This chain joins TRBV12-3 or TRBV12-4 and TRBJ2-3; perhaps TRBD1 as D (6 bases). The V end lost 6 bases, the J end lost 5 bases, and 12 bases lay between the germline ends. The CDR3 sequence is 13 residues long. The CDR3 nucleotides read TGTGCCAGCAGCACCACAGGGTTAGATACGCAGTATTTT. Its protein is CASSTTGLDTQYF.

This clonotype was detected ten times or more. A single base separates this from a much larger clone, so it may be a read error. The chain is built from TRBV6-4 and TRBJ2-1; 11 nucleotides agree with TRBD2. Germline V gene data show CDR1 as MRHNA and CDR2 as SNTAGT. The CDR3 sequence is 14 residues long. V gave up 6 bases and J gave up 7 bases; unmatched junction bases: 5. CDR3 in amino acids: CASRDSGGANEQFF. CDR3 DNA sequence: TGTGCCAGCAGGGATAGCGGGGGGGCTAATGAGCAGTTCTTC.

The genes are TRBV6-1 and TRBJ2-3; D is unresolved. This CDR3 has 13 amino acids. Germline CDR1 reads MNHNS; CDR2 reads SASEGT. Between the trimmed V and J ends, which lost 1 base and 5 bases, there was a span of 7 bases. This chain's CDR3 is CASSEVAVDTQYF. CDR3 DNA sequence: TGTGCCAGCAGTGAAGTGGCAGTAGATACGCAGTATTTT.

The V and J genes are TRBV3-1 and TRBJ1-1; 8 positions match TRBD1. V was pared by 2 bases and J by 1 base, with 6 bases of the junction left unmatched. CDR3 length: 16 amino acids. Per germline, CDR1 LGHDT and CDR2 YNNKEL (reference sequence). The DNA of the CDR3 is TGTGCCAGCAGCCAATTGACAGGGGTGGGGAACACTGAAGCTTTCTTT. Protein product: CASSQLTGVGNTEAFF.

This clonotype is a singleton in its sample. The chain is built from TRBV7-9 and TRBJ1-4; TRBD1 is a possible D gene (5 bases). Trimming cost V 7 bases and J 7 bases, with 19 bases left between them. CDR1 is SEHNR and CDR2 is FQNEAQ in the germline V gene (reference sequence). CDR3 length equals 15 residues. CDR3 in DNA: TGTGCCAGCACTGGGGAGGGCTACAGGCGTGAAAAACTGTTTTTT. This sequence encodes CASTGEGYRREKLFF.

The chain combines TRBV27 with TRBJ2-7, with 9 positions matching TRBD1. Per germline, CDR1 MNHEY and CDR2 SMNVEV (reference sequence). With V trimmed by 6 bases and J by 4 bases, 7 bases remained unmatched. This CDR3 is built from 14 residues. DNA of the CDR3: TGTGCCAGCAGCCGACAGGGGGGGAATTACGAGCAGTACTTC. Protein product: CASSRQGGNYEQYF.

This clonotype showed up just a few times. CDR3 nucleotide sequence: TGTGCCAGCAGTTACTCGATAAGGCGGGAGGTCACATCCTACGAGCAGTACTTC. Protein: CASSYSIRREVTSYEQYF. The chain combines TRBV6-5 with TRBJ2-7, with 8 bases lining up with TRBD2. V was clipped by 0 bases and J by 1 base; unmatched bases: 11. The CDR3 totals 18 residues. The germline CDR1 and CDR2 sequences are MNHEY and SVGAGI.

Only a few counts were recorded for this clonotype. This chain connects TRBV5-1 to TRBJ2-5, with no clear D. V was cut by 5 bases and J by 4 bases, with 12 bases left in between. This CDR3 region has 13 residues. Germline CDR1 is SGHRS and CDR2 is YFSETQ. CDR3: CASSDLLLETQYF. CDR3 sequence (DNA): TGCGCCAGCAGTGACCTGCTTTTAGAGACCCAGTACTTC.

A remark on this clonotype: The junction departs from germline at one end; a sequencing error may be responsible. J is TRBJ2-1 and V is TRBV7-9, with 7 bases matching TRBD1. The CDR3 has 19 residues. CDR1 and CDR2 (germline): SEHNR, FQNEAQ (reference sequence). Here the CDR3 DNA reads TGTGCCGGCAGCCAACCGGGACAGCCTCCGGAGGTGTCGGAGAATGAGCAGTTCTTC. Protein sequence: CAGSQPGQPPEVSENEQFF.

The rearrangement uses TRBV3-1 and TRBJ2-1; perhaps TRBD1 as D (6 bases). The CDR3 extends over 17 amino acids. CDR1 and CDR2 (germline): LGHDT, YNNKEL (reference sequence). V was pared by 3 bases and J by 1 base, with 16 bases between. In nucleotides, the CDR3 is TGTGCCAGCAGCCATGACTCCGGGACAATTTCCTACAATGAGCAGTTCTTC. Protein sequence: CASSHDSGTISYNEQFF.

The chain combines TRBV7-3 with TRBJ2-7, with 11 bases identical to TRBD2. The length of the CDR3 is 16 residues. CDR1 is SGHTA, CDR2 FQGTGA, per germline. Trimming cost V 2 bases and J 2 bases; bases outside gene matches: 5. For the CDR3, the DNA is TGTGCCAGCAGCTTAGTAGGGGGACTAGCGGCCTACGAGCAGTACTTC. This codes for CASSLVGGLAAYEQYF. Filled out from reference TRBV7-3 and TRBJ2-7, the complete variable domain reads GAGVSQTPSNKVTEKGKYVELRCDPISGHTALYWYRQSLGQGPEFLIYFQGTGAADDSGLPNDRFFAVRPEGSVSTLKIQRTERGDSAVYLCASSLVGGLAAYEQYFGPGTRLTVT.

This clonotype appeared a few times. This sequence joins TRBV12-3 or TRBV12-4 and TRBJ2-5, with 9 bases lining up with TRBD1. This CDR3 has 14 residues. Germline trimming cut 8 bases from V and 6 bases from J; bases unmatched to any gene: 10. This CDR3 is CASGLGDRVQTQYF. CDR3 coding DNA: TGTGCCAGCGGCCTAGGGGACAGGGTCCAGACCCAGTACTTC.

Of note for this clonotype: Mismatch with germline at one junction end may stem from a read error. This chain links TRBV29-1 with TRBJ2-5; D remains unclear. The germline gives CDR1 SQVTM, CDR2 ANQGSEA. The CDR3 runs 12 residues. CDR3 region: CSVEYSKETRYF. CDR3 nucleotide sequence: TGCAGCGTTGAGTACTCAAAAGAGACCCGGTACTTC.

This clonotype was counted at least ten times. The CDR3 region has the DNA TGTGCCAGCAGCGAGGCTTGGGGGGGCCAATACGAGCAGTACTTC. Protein: CASSEAWGGQYEQYF. This chain joins TRBV9 and TRBJ2-7; TRBD2 is a possible D gene (7 bases). This CDR3 spans 15 amino acids. The V and J ends lost 3 bases and 4 bases respectively, with 17 bases between them. Germline V gene data show CDR1 as SGDLS and CDR2 as YYNGEE.

V is TRBV6-6 and J is TRBJ2-5, with TRBD1 as a possible D gene (6 bases). The CDR3 covers 13 residues. The V gene's germline CDR1 is MNHNY and CDR2 SVGAGI (reference sequence). V lost 6 bases to trimming and J lost 0 bases, with 8 bases between them. CDR3 loop: CASRDSDQETQYF. In DNA, the CDR3 is TGTGCCAGCAGGGACAGCGACCAAGAGACCCAGTACTTC.